What follows describes a single T cell receptor beta chain. This clone was seen a few times. Which antigen it targets is not known. The input lacks base qualities; no much larger clone sits a single base away. Each donor gave one peripheral blood draw, approximately 0.11 L on average, collected into heparinised tubes. Naive, central memory, regulatory and stem cell-like memory CD4+ T cells were sorted on a BD FACSAria II using a panel including CD45RO, CCR7, CD25, CD127, CD95 and CD27. A purity above 95% was achieved for all sorted populations. PBMCs were separated immediately by Lymphoprep density gradient centrifugation and were stained directly, without being cultured. So that batch effects would be minimized, each experiment stained and sorted samples in pairs, pairing one healthy donor with one patient. These data originate in a study of beta chain features in type 1 diabetes listed by TCRdb under 2018. Describing the broader study: No differences in mean age, gender distribution, total cell number or subset yield were found between patients and healthy donors. Across all samples, around 99 million sorted cells were examined, and cell number per subset correlated strongly with RNA yield. The study compared TCRB repertoires of sorted circulating CD4+ T cell subsets between recently diagnosed type 1 diabetes patients and matched healthy donors. Regulatory and stem cell-like memory subsets were obtained from only 8 patients and roughly 8 healthy donors, while naive and central memory subsets were obtained from all 28 donors. Paper-wide results and their limitations: Because cDNA rather than genomic DNA was sequenced, highly expressing activated cells could have been over-represented, although no difference in activation and CD3 levels was found between groups. At VDJ recombination sites, patients with type 1 diabetes made fewer insertions and deleted more nucleotides, a pattern implying thymic rearrangement abnormalities. Naive, central memory and regulatory TCRB repertoires appeared more similar among patients than among healthy donors. In all four CD4+ subsets, TCRB CDR3 length was moderately but significantly shorter in type 1 diabetes patients. Shorter templates might be favored by PCR, yet because patient and control samples were amplified and corrected together, any such skew would affect both groups equally. Only small numbers of individuals were included in the HLA sub-analyses, which left unresolved whether HLA type had any influence on TCRB rearrangement.

The entire isolated RNA was reverse transcribed using the High Capacity cDNA Reverse Transcription Kit, and thus expressed TCRB transcripts were sequenced. Deep immunoSEQ sequencing was applied to naive, central memory and regulatory T cell samples, giving an average of approximately 3.8 million total reads per sample. After sorted cells were lysed in RLT buffer, RNA was extracted with DNase-treated RNeasy Micro or Mini kits, with the choice depending on cell number. To prevent cross-contamination, every cell subset was processed on its own, while patient and healthy donor samples were processed together. The immunoSEQ multiplex PCR was used to amplify TCRB sequences from cDNA, yielding 87-bp fragments that span the CDR3 region. Sequencing of the amplicons was done on the Illumina HiSeq platform. Per the original workflow: Synthetic template baselines were used to correct PCR bias computationally, reads within Hamming distance 2 were collapsed together, and singletons that could not be merged were discarded. By aligning reads against IMGT, V, D and J genes, CDR3 length, and insertions or deletions at six rearrangement sites were assigned. Within each subset, clonotype counts were normalized to sorted cell number, after which true diversity and Gini coefficients were computed with the tcR R package. The overlap coefficient, calculated on TCRB nucleotide sequences, was used to measure repertoire sharing. As a proxy for the pre-selection repertoire, out-of-frame TCRB sequences from naive cells were analyzed. Entries here come from immuneACCESS through TCRdb and include only in-frame sequences with V and J called. Some clones fail to appear in such tables; in the studies checked, an unresolved V gene covers under half of the shortfall, and the cause of the remainder is unknown. V and J calls and clone size come straight from that table; D and trimming were deduced from the DNA. Recorded for this sample are a few hundred thousand clones; over 9.5% of them occurred a single time. The ten largest clones take up 0.0095% to 0.012% of the sample.

The germline V gene gives CDR1 as SGHRS and CDR2 as YFSETQ. Trimming leaves V shorter by 1 base and J shorter by 3 bases, with the junction holding 7 bases beyond the gene matches. CDR3 length: 16 amino acids, cysteine to phenylalanine. Solely the CDR3 DNA is kept, with 48 bases framed from the first base. The clonotype originates from a woman between 18 and 29 years old with type 1 diabetes. The chain joins TRBV5-1 to TRBJ2-1, with 7 central nucleotides matching TRBD1. Sequenced sample: naive CD4+ T cells from blood. Taken with the paper, the label for cell subset or site translates to: true naive CD4+ T cells. The CDR3 loop reads CASSLLTGVIYNEQFF. The sequenced DNA: TGCGCCAGCAGCTTGTTAACAGGGGTGATCTACAATGAGCAGTTCTTC.